The 18 T cell receptor beta chains reported below all come from one sample, sequenced in a study of blood T cells in healthy people across ages. Alongside a J-beta primer mix, a sample-barcoded 5' primer served in a second PCR lasting roughly 6 to 11 cycles. In TCRdb, the 5' RACE reads were re-called with MiXCR into one record per CDR3 protein. Of approximately 770,000 distinct CDR3 sequences in the sample, about 62% are singletons; the top ten hold approximately 20%. Sequencing was carried out using blood. These TCRs come from a man younger than 45 in good health.

The V call is TRBV10-3, the J call TRBJ2-1; 9 bases fit TRBD2. Germline trimming cut 6 bases from V and 2 bases from J; bases unmatched to any gene: 2. Germline-derived CDR1 and CDR2 are ENHRY and SYGVKD. This CDR3 is built from 14 residues. CDR3 sequence (DNA): TGTGCCATCAGGGGACTAGCTCCCTACAATGAGCAGTTCTTC. It is translated as CAIRGLAPYNEQFF.

The V and J genes are TRBV6-1 and TRBJ2-1; 8 nucleotides line up with TRBD2. The germline gives CDR1 MNHNS, CDR2 SASEGT. The V gene end was trimmed by 7 bases and the J gene end by 2 bases; junction bases not matched to a gene: 16. CDR3 length: 18 residues. The DNA for the CDR3 is TGTGCCAGCACCGAAATACAGGGCAGCGGGGGTACCTACAATGAGCAGTTCTTC. It encodes CASTEIQGSGGTYNEQFF.

This clonotype was detected only a few times. The J gene is TRBJ2-7, the V gene TRBV29-1; D is unresolved. This CDR3 is built from 15 residues. From germline, CDR1 is SQVTM and CDR2 ANQGSEA. V was shortened by 5 bases and J by 6 bases, with 23 bases between the two germline ends. The CDR3 DNA reads TGCAGCGTTTTGGGGTCCGGCTTTTCCCTCACCGAGCAGTACTTC. Protein: CSVLGSGFSLTEQYF.

The chain recombines TRBV20-1 with TRBJ2-1; 7 nucleotides align to TRBD2. The CDR3 runs 17 residues. Trimming removed 0 bases from V and 3 bases from J; junction bases left unmatched: 11. From germline, CDR1 is DFQATT and CDR2 SNEGSKA (reference sequence). DNA of the CDR3: TGCAGTGCTAGAGAGGGGGGAGGGTCGAGAAACTACAATGAGCAGTTCTTC. Translating it yields CSAREGGGSRNYNEQFF.

This clonotype was seen a few times. V gene TRBV5-1 combines with J gene TRBJ2-7; 8 bases are shared with TRBD1. After removal of 3 bases from V and 2 bases from J, the junction contained 7 bases not matched to a gene. Looked up from germline, CDR1 is SGHRS and CDR2 is YFSETQ. The CDR3 consists of 15 residues. The DNA of the CDR3 is TGCGCCAGCAGCTGGACCGGGACAGGAGCCTACGAGCAGTACTTC. Residues: CASSWTGTGAYEQYF.

This chain uses TRBV5-1 with TRBJ2-3, with 15 bases matching TRBD2. The CDR3 totals 18 residues. The junction had 4 bases not matched to a gene; V was cut back by 1 base and J by 1 base. Germline CDR1 is SGHRS and CDR2 is YFSETQ. The CDR3 region has the DNA TGCGCCAGCAGCTTGCGGACTAGCGGGGGGGCGGGCACAGATACGCAGTATTTT. This translates into CASSLRTSGGAGTDTQYF. Based on the CDR3 plus reference TRBV5-1 and TRBJ2-3, the full variable domain is KAGVTQTPRYLIKTRGQQVTLSCSPISGHRSVSWYQQTPGQGLQFLFEYFSETQRNKGNFPGRFSGRQFSNSRSEMNVSTLELGDSALYLCASSLRTSGGAGTDTQYFGPGTRLTVL.

The chain combines TRBV21-1 with TRBJ2-1; the tabulated D call, TRBD2, remains unverified against the DNA. TRBV21-1 is classified as a pseudogene. The CDR3 covers 19 residues. CDR3 protein: CASSKALFSSGHTLDEQFF. CDR3 in DNA: TGTGCCAGCAGCAAAGCCCTTTTCTCTAGCGGGCATACCCTCGATGAGCAGTTCTTC.

This clonotype appeared many times. This sequence joins TRBV11-2 and TRBJ1-2, with 7 nucleotides matching TRBD1. Germline V gene lookup returns CDR1 SGHAT and CDR2 FQNNGV. V shed 5 bases, J shed 3 bases, and the junction held 3 bases outside the gene matches. This CDR3 comprises 13 residues. Here the CDR3 reads CASSQGQDYGYTF. In nucleotides, the CDR3 is TGTGCCAGCAGCCAAGGACAGGACTATGGCTACACCTTC.

Concerning this clonotype: One end of the junction fails to match germline, which may point to a read error. The chain combines TRBV2 with TRBJ1-2; no clear D. This CDR3 has 13 amino acids. The germline V gene has CDR1 SNHLY and CDR2 FYNNEI. This chain's CDR3 is CASRRRGLNGCTF. DNA for the CDR3: TGTGCCAGCAGACGTCGGGGTCTCAATGGCTGCACCTTC.

Only a few counts were recorded for this clonotype. J is TRBJ1-5 and V is TRBV5-8; 7 bases line up with TRBD1. From germline, CDR1 is SGHTS and CDR2 YDEGEE. Trimming at V came to 4 bases and at J to 2 bases, leaving 3 bases not matched to a gene. CDR3 length: 14 amino acids. This chain's CDR3 is CASSAGTGNQPQHF. The CDR3, as DNA: TGTGCCAGCAGCGCCGGGACAGGCAATCAGCCCCAGCATTTT.

The count of this clonotype is one. This sequence joins TRBV12-3 or TRBV12-4 and TRBJ2-3; D is unclear. The ends were cut back, 7 bases at V and 6 bases at J, with 20 bases in the middle. This CDR3 has 15 residues. The CDR3 region is CASTWRKENRDTQYF. CDR3 DNA sequence: TGTGCCAGCACATGGAGAAAGGAGAATCGGGATACGCAGTATTTT.

This clonotype appeared a few times. This chain links TRBV6-5 with TRBJ2-1; TRBD2 matches 12 bases. CDR3 size: 15 residues. In germline, CDR1 is MNHEY, CDR2 SVGAGI. V gave up 2 bases and J gave up 9 bases; unmatched junction bases: 5. The DNA of the CDR3 is TGTGCCAGCAGTTACCGGTCTAGCGGGAGGGGTGAGCAGTTCTTC. This encodes CASSYRSSGRGEQFF.

A remark on this clonotype: Germline is not matched at one junction end, which may reflect a read error. The chain combines TRBV4-2 with TRBJ2-5; 14 bases are a match to TRBD2. The CDR3 covers 21 residues. Germline CDR1 LGHNA, CDR2 YNFKEQ. The CDR3 loop reads CTSSRRLPGLAGVGSYNEQYF. The DNA for the CDR3 is TGTACCAGCAGCCGAAGATTGCCGGGACTAGCGGGAGTAGGGTCCTACAATGAGCAGTACTTC.

This rearrangement joins TRBV7-8 to TRBJ1-1; D is ambiguous. In germline, CDR1 is SGHVS, CDR2 FQNEAQ. The CDR3 length is 12 residues. Trimming shortened V by 5 bases and J by 4 bases, and 8 bases separated the two germline ends. The CDR3 nucleotides read TGTGCCAGCAGCCCCTCTCCCACTGAAGCTTTCTTT. Translation gives CASSPSPTEAFF. The variable domain in full, with the rest retrieved from reference TRBV7-8 and TRBJ1-1, is GAGVSQSPRYKVAKRGQDVALRCDPISGHVSLFWYQQALGQGPEFLTYFQNEAQLDKSGLPSDRFFAERPEGSVSTLKIQRTQQEDSAVYLCASSPSPTEAFFGQGTRLTVV.

The rearrangement joins TRBV20-1 to TRBJ1-5; 7 nucleotides match TRBD1. J gave up 3 bases and V 5 bases, and 4 bases lay outside the gene matches. Germline V gene data show CDR1 as DFQATT and CDR2 as SNEGSKA (reference sequence). The CDR3 is made up of 13 amino acids. DNA of the CDR3: TGCAGTGCTCAGGGGGAGGACAATCAGCCCCAGCATTTT. Translating it yields CSAQGEDNQPQHF.

The CDR3 reads CASSGSGQVPQETQYF. The DNA for the CDR3 is TGTGCCAGCAGCGGATCTGGACAGGTGCCCCAAGAGACCCAGTACTTC. The chain carries TRBV7-2 and TRBJ2-5, with TRBD1 matching 7 bases. Germline-derived CDR1 and CDR2 are SGHTA and FQGNSA. V lost 5 bases, J lost 1 base, and 10 bases stayed unmatched. The CDR3 covers 16 residues. The whole variable domain, remainder taken from reference TRBV7-2 and TRBJ2-5, is GAGVSQSPSNKVTEKGKDVELRCDPISGHTALYWYRQSLGQGLEFLIYFQGNSAPDKSGLPSDRFSAERTGGSVSTLTIQRTQQEDSAVYLCASSGSGQVPQETQYFGPGTRLLVL.

The V call is TRBV6-5, the J call TRBJ2-7; a weak D match, TRBD1 (6 bases). The CDR3 contains 14 residues. Per germline, CDR1 MNHEY and CDR2 SVGAGI. Deletions cut 2 bases from V and 2 bases from J, with 10 bases between. CDR3 coding DNA: TGTGCCAGCAGTTACGACAGGAGTACCTACGAGCAGTACTTC. Translated: CASSYDRSTYEQYF.

A remark on this clonotype: One end of the junction is discordant with germline, which a read error may explain. The chain joins TRBV27 to TRBJ1-1; unclear D gene. The CDR3 sequence is 13 residues long. CDR1 is MNHEY, CDR2 SMNVEV, per germline (reference sequence). CDR3 bases: TGTGCCAGCGGTTTAAGTATAAACACTGAAGCTTTCTTT. This translates into CASGLSINTEAFF.